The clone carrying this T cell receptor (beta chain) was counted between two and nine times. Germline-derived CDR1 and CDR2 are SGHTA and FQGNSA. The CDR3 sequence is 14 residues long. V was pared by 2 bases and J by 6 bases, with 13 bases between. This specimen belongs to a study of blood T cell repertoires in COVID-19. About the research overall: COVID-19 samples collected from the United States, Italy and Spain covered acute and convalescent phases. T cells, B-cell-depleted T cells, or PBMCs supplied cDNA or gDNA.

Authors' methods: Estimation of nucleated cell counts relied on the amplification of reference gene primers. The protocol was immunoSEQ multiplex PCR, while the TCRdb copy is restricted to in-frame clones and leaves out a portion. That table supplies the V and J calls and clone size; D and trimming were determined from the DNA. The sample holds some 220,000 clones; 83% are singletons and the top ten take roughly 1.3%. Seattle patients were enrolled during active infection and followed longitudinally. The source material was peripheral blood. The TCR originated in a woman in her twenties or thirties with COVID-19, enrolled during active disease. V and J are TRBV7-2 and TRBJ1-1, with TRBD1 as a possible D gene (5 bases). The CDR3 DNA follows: TGTGCCAGCAGCTTACAGGGTTTTTCGGCTGAAGCTTTCTTT. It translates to CASSLQGFSAEAFF.